One sample yielded the 28 T cell receptor beta chains listed below, sequenced in a study of graft-versus-host responses after intestinal transplantation. Profiled with immunoSEQ multiplex PCR; TCRdb holds only in-frame clones, not every one. The sample includes some 22,000 clones, approximately 60% of them seen just once. The material was alloreactive CD4+ T cells from a mixed lymphocyte reaction culture, obtained before intestinal transplant. The subset was: CFSE-low proliferating T cells sorted from approximately 6-day pre-transplant mixed lymphocyte reaction (GvH or HvG direction). These receptor sequences come from a human patient who received an intestinal transplant.

On this clone itself: Mismatch with germline at one junction end may stem from a read error. The V gene is TRBV14, the J gene TRBJ1-1; D ambiguous. The CDR3 runs 13 residues. Germline lookup yields CDR1 SGHDN and CDR2 FVKESK. CDR3 bases: TGTGCCAGCGGCCACCAGATGAACACTGAAGCTTTCTTT. Protein: CASGHQMNTEAFF.

The count of this clone is one. V and J are TRBV5-1 and TRBJ1-2; D perhaps matches TRBD1 (5 bases). Germline V gene lookup returns CDR1 SGHRS and CDR2 YFSETQ. Trimming stripped 2 bases from V and 6 bases from J, with 23 bases between. The CDR3 is 17 residues long. The CDR3 coding sequence is TGCGCCAGCAGCTTCGGAGTAGGGGCCATCCGTCGGGATGGCTACACCTTC. Translation gives CASSFGVGAIRRDGYTF.

This clone occurred once. The chain combines TRBV4-3 with TRBJ2-3, with 8 positions matching TRBD1. Germline CDR1 reads LGHNA; CDR2 reads YSLEER. There are 15 residues in the CDR3. Trimming took 5 bases from V and 1 from J; bases not matched to a gene: 5. The CDR3 sequence is CASSDRGPRTDTQYF. CDR3 DNA sequence: TGCGCCAGCAGCGACAGGGGTCCGCGCACAGATACGCAGTATTTT.

This clone was recorded a few times. The gene calls are TRBV5-1 and TRBJ2-1, with a possible D match to TRBD2 (6 bases). Germline V gene sequence: CDR1 SGHRS, CDR2 YFSETQ. V was cut by 0 bases and J by 2 bases, with 9 bases left in between. CDR3 length equals 15 residues. CDR3 nucleotides: TGCGCCAGCAGCTTGGTGGCTAGCGCCTACAATGAGCAGTTCTTC. This encodes CASSLVASAYNEQFF.

The genes are TRBV18 and TRBJ2-1; D perhaps matches TRBD2 (5 bases). Trimming pared 2 bases from V and 5 bases from J, leaving 16 bases between. This CDR3 has 16 residues. Germline V gene data show CDR1 as KGHSH and CDR2 as LQKENI. CDR3 DNA sequence: TGTGCCAGCTCACCATTCTCCCCGGGAACGGACAATGAGCAGTTCTTC. Amino acids: CASSPFSPGTDNEQFF.

This clone was picked up a small number of times. CDR3 bases: TGTGCCAGCAGTTTGTCAGGGCCGGAGACCCAGTACTTC. This encodes CASSLSGPETQYF. V usage is TRBV28 and J usage is TRBJ2-5, with D possibly being TRBD1 (5 bases). This CDR3 is built from 13 residues. V shed 3 bases and J shed 5 bases, with 10 bases lying between them. Germline CDR1 is MDHEN and CDR2 is SYDVKM.

This clone came up a few times. The chain is built from TRBV28 and TRBJ1-1; D unclear. CDR1 and CDR2 from the germline V gene are MDHEN and SYDVKM. V dropped 7 bases and J dropped 0 bases, with 12 bases sitting between them. CDR3 length: 14 residues. The CDR3 nucleotides are TGTGCCAGCACTTACGGGGTTTTGAACACTGAAGCTTTCTTT. Its protein is CASTYGVLNTEAFF.

This clone was seen a handful of times. This chain connects TRBV5-1 to TRBJ2-1; possibly TRBD1 for D (6 bases). The germline V gene encodes CDR1 SGHRS and CDR2 YFSETQ. V lost 4 bases, J lost 2 bases, and 13 bases lay in between. The CDR3 is 15 residues long. This CDR3 reads CASSPGQGPYNEQFF. CDR3 nucleotides: TGCGCCAGCAGCCCAGGTCAGGGGCCCTACAATGAGCAGTTCTTC.

This clone showed up just a few times. This sequence joins TRBV30 and TRBJ2-5, with 9 bases identical to TRBD2. The CDR3 sequence is 15 residues long. Germline V lookup: CDR1 GTSNPN, CDR2 SVGIG (reference sequence). V gave up 3 bases and J gave up 4 bases; unmatched junction bases: 9. CDR3 DNA: TGTGCCTGGAGCCGCGGGAGGGCCGTGGGAGAGACCCAGTACTTC. The encoded protein is CAWSRGRAVGETQYF.

This clone was found a few times. This sequence joins TRBV7-8 and TRBJ1-6, with TRBD1 matching over 7 bases. Losses at the gene ends were 5 bases for V and 7 bases for J; bases not matched to a gene: 5. The CDR3 sequence is 14 residues long. Germline V lookup: CDR1 SGHVS, CDR2 FQNEAQ. CDR3 protein: CASSIRGRNSPLHF. DNA for the CDR3: TGTGCCAGCAGCATCAGGGGGAGAAATTCACCCCTCCACTTT.

This chain uses TRBV5-5 with TRBJ2-5; 9 bases are a match to TRBD1. J lost 5 bases, V lost 3 bases, and 5 bases had no gene match. This CDR3 comprises 14 residues. CDR1 SGHKS and CDR2 YYEKEE come from the germline V gene (reference sequence). The CDR3 spells CASSYDRGGETQYF. CDR3 DNA: TGTGCCAGCAGCTATGACAGGGGGGGGGAGACCCAGTACTTC.

The chain employs TRBV7-9 and TRBJ1-5; tentative D call: TRBD1 (5 bases). Trimming removed 3 bases from V and 6 bases from J, with 15 bases in between. CDR1 and CDR2 from the germline V gene are SEHNR and FQNEAQ (reference sequence). The CDR3 runs to 15 residues. DNA for the CDR3: TGTGCCAGCAGCTTTTACGGGGGGGGAAGTCAGCCCCAGCATTTT. This translates into CASSFYGGGSQPQHF.

This rearrangement joins TRBV2 to TRBJ1-5; D is uncertain. V was shortened by 3 bases and J by 7 bases, with 10 bases between the two germline ends. The CDR3 extends over 13 amino acids. The germline V gene encodes CDR1 SNHLY and CDR2 FYNNEI. The CDR3 sequence: CASSDRPLQPQHF. The CDR3, as DNA: TGTGCCAGCAGTGACAGGCCCCTGCAGCCCCAGCATTTT. The whole variable domain, remainder taken from reference TRBV2 and TRBJ1-5, is EPEVTQTPSHQVTQMGQEVILRCVPISNHLYFYWYRQILGQKVEFLVSFYNNEISEKSEIFDDQFSVERPDGSNFTLKIRSTKLEDSAMYFCASSDRPLQPQHFGDGTRLSIL.

The J gene is TRBJ2-5, the V gene TRBV29-1; D gene ambiguous. Germline CDR1 is SQVTM and CDR2 is ANQGSEA. The CDR3 contains 13 residues. Trimming stripped 4 bases from V and 5 bases from J, with 14 bases between. In DNA form, the CDR3 reads TGCAGCGTTGTCGGGTCAAAGGTGGAGACCCAGTACTTC. This codes for CSVVGSKVETQYF.

This clone was counted only a few times. V gene TRBV30 combines with J gene TRBJ1-2; D is ambiguous. There are 14 residues in the CDR3. The germline V gene has CDR1 GTSNPN and CDR2 SVGIG (reference sequence). V was pared by 0 bases and J by 4 bases, with 12 bases between. This chain's CDR3 is CAWSVLSRVYGYTF. In DNA form, the CDR3 reads TGTGCCTGGAGTGTACTCTCGAGGGTCTATGGCTACACCTTC.

The chain has TRBV5-1 and TRBJ2-3, with TRBD2 matching 8 bases. V shed 0 bases and J 6 bases; nucleotides not matched to a gene: 12. This CDR3 contains 17 residues. Looked up from germline, CDR1 is SGHRS and CDR2 is YFSETQ. The CDR3 spells CASSLGGLAGHSDTQYF. The CDR3, as DNA: TGCGCCAGCAGCTTGGGGGGGCTAGCGGGCCATTCCGATACGCAGTATTTT. Full variable domain (rest looked up from reference TRBV5-1 and TRBJ2-3): KAGVTQTPRYLIKTRGQQVTLSCSPISGHRSVSWYQQTPGQGLQFLFEYFSETQRNKGNFPGRFSGRQFSNSRSEMNVSTLELGDSALYLCASSLGGLAGHSDTQYFGPGTRLTVL.

This clone was detected only a few times. The genes are TRBV7-9 and TRBJ1-2; TRBD1 matches 10 bases. Trimming cost V 1 base and J 6 bases; bases outside gene matches: 5. The CDR3 runs to 15 residues. Germline loops: CDR1 SEHNR, CDR2 FQNEAQ (reference sequence). CDR3 region: CASSLVGTGVHGYTF. The CDR3 nucleotides are TGTGCCAGCAGCTTAGTCGGGACAGGGGTCCATGGCTACACCTTC.

The chain combines TRBV18 with TRBJ2-7; D possibly corresponds to TRBD2 (6 bases). Germline CDR1 and CDR2: KGHSH and LQKENI. The CDR3 totals 15 residues. Trimming cost V 6 bases and J 6 bases, with 21 bases left between them. As DNA, the CDR3 is TGTGCCAGCTCGCCAAATCGGCGGGGACTCGGCGAGCAGTACTTC. Encoded protein: CASSPNRRGLGEQYF.

The genes are TRBV2 and TRBJ1-2; a weak D match, TRBD1 (6 bases). Trimming pared 4 bases from V and 6 bases from J, leaving 18 bases between. The germline V gene has CDR1 SNHLY and CDR2 FYNNEI. The CDR3 runs to 15 residues. The DNA for the CDR3 is TGTGCCAGCAGTGGATGGACAGCCCCAGGGCATGGCTACACCTTC. Protein sequence: CASSGWTAPGHGYTF.

V and J are TRBV18 and TRBJ2-1; 11 nucleotides agree with TRBD2. CDR3 length equals 16 residues. V lost 3 bases, J lost 4 bases, and 5 bases stayed unmatched. Germline values: CDR1 KGHSH, CDR2 LQKENI. Here the CDR3 reads CASSPRLAGYYNEQFF. The CDR3 coding sequence is TGTGCCAGCTCACCCCGACTAGCGGGGTATTACAATGAGCAGTTCTTC. The full variable domain, with the rest looked up from reference TRBV18 and TRBJ2-1, is NAGVMQNPRHLVRRRGQEARLRCSPMKGHSHVYWYRQLPEEGLKFMVYLQKENIIDESGMPKERFSAEFPKEGPSILRIQQVVRGDSAAYFCASSPRLAGYYNEQFFGPGTRLTVL.

This chain connects TRBV7-9 to TRBJ1-1; D gene uncertain. V lost 5 bases to trimming and J lost 4 bases, with 11 bases between them. Germline V gives CDR1 SEHNR, CDR2 FQNEAQ (reference sequence). The CDR3 is 13 residues long. The CDR3 DNA is TGTGCCAGCAGCCAAAGGGAGAGCACTGAAGCTTTCTTT. This sequence encodes CASSQRESTEAFF. Together with reference TRBV7-9 and TRBJ1-1, the CDR3 gives the full variable domain: DTGVSQNPRHKITKRGQNVTFRCDPISEHNRLYWYRQTLGQGPEFLTYFQNEAQLEKSRLLSDRFSAERPKGSFSTLEIQRTEQGDSAMYLCASSQRESTEAFFGQGTRLTVV.

The V and J genes are TRBV28 and TRBJ2-1, with 8 bases identical to TRBD2. The CDR3 totals 15 residues. Germline loops: CDR1 MDHEN, CDR2 SYDVKM. The ends lost 5 bases at V and 8 bases at J; junction bases unmatched: 11. The CDR3 DNA reads as TGTGCCAGCAGTGGTACCGGGACTAGGTCATATGAGCAGTTCTTC. Its protein is CASSGTGTRSYEQFF.

The chain combines TRBV4-1 with TRBJ1-1; no firm D call. The V end lost 3 bases, the J end lost 8 bases, and 16 bases lay between the germline ends. The CDR3 contains 14 residues. CDR1 and CDR2 from the germline V gene are MGHRA and YSYEKL. The CDR3 region is CASSHGPGFMEAFF. CDR3 coding DNA: TGCGCCAGCAGCCACGGCCCGGGGTTTATGGAAGCTTTCTTT.

V and J are TRBV5-1 and TRBJ1-2, with 7 bases aligning to TRBD1. In germline, CDR1 is SGHRS, CDR2 YFSETQ. Unmatched junction bases numbered 6, after V lost 3 bases and J lost 4 bases. The CDR3 contains 14 residues. Here the CDR3 reads CASSYETGSYGYTF. In DNA, the CDR3 is TGCGCCAGCAGCTACGAGACAGGGTCCTATGGCTACACCTTC.

J is TRBJ1-4 and V is TRBV28, with 12 bases aligning to TRBD1. V lost 6 bases to trimming and J lost 8 bases; unmatched junction nucleotides: 7. Germline CDR1 and CDR2: MDHEN and SYDVKM. The CDR3 sequence is 15 residues long. The CDR3 reads CASRGGQGAGEKLFF. DNA for the CDR3: TGTGCCAGCAGGGGGGGACAGGGGGCAGGGGAAAAACTGTTTTTT.

This clone was seen a few times. The V call is TRBV6-5, the J call TRBJ1-3, with D possibly TRBD1 on 5 matching bases. The CDR3 is made up of 14 amino acids. V lost 4 bases and J 3 bases, leaving 10 bases between the germline ends. Germline CDR1 is MNHEY and CDR2 is SVGAGI. The CDR3 DNA is TGTGCCAGCAGTTTCTCGGGACTTGGAAACACCATATATTTT. It codes for CASSFSGLGNTIYF.

The CDR3 coding sequence is TGTGCCTGGAGATTCAGGGGAGCCACTGAAGCTTTCTTT. Its protein is CAWRFRGATEAFF. V is TRBV30 and J is TRBJ1-1, with a possible D match to TRBD1 (6 bases). The CDR3 runs 13 residues. CDR1 and CDR2 (germline): GTSNPN, SVGIG (reference sequence). Trimming pared 3 bases from V and 4 bases from J, leaving 12 bases between.

This clone was detected only a few times. The chain uses TRBV13 and TRBJ2-7; D may be TRBD1 (6 bases). Germline V gene data show CDR1 as PRHDT and CDR2 as FYEKMQ (reference sequence). The ends were cut back, 1 base at V and 5 bases at J, with 15 bases in the middle. CDR3 length: 15 residues. The CDR3 DNA reads as TGTGCCAGCAGCTTAGTTGCCAACCCAGGGGACGAGCAGTACTTC. Amino acid sequence: CASSLVANPGDEQYF.